Reported below is one T cell receptor beta chain. What it binds is not known. The record originates from a study of cytomegalovirus exposure and HLA in healthy donors. Study-wide context: Earlier results showed 117 million unique TCR beta sequences derived from about 179 million T cells. Unique TCRs numbering about 87 million, obtained from HLA-typed donors, made up an early data release. Assignment to the Caucasian-associated ancestry cluster applied to approximately 80% of the roughly 410 genotyped donors.

60 Vbeta and 13 Jbeta primers were used in PCR. Only in-frame clones appear in the TCRdb table, and some are missing; sequencing was by immunoSEQ multiplex PCR. The data show 120,000 to 150,000 clones, under 80% seen once. Germline-derived CDR1 and CDR2 are MNHNY and SVGAGI (reference sequence). Trimming took 11 bases from V and 5 from J, leaving 18 bases between them. The CDR3 length is 13 residues. Study-wide results and limits: A later analysis reported that several of the most significant clusters appeared to be linked to common viral pathogens, among them Epstein-Barr virus.

Sequences were obtained from PBMCs. J is TRBJ2-5 and V is TRBV6-6; D may be TRBD1 (6 bases). The clonotype originates from a woman between 50 and 59 years old in good health and CMV-seropositive. The chain's CDR3 is CAGSNRVKETQYF. DNA of the CDR3: TGTGCCGGCTCGAACAGGGTCAAGGAGACCCAGTACTTC.